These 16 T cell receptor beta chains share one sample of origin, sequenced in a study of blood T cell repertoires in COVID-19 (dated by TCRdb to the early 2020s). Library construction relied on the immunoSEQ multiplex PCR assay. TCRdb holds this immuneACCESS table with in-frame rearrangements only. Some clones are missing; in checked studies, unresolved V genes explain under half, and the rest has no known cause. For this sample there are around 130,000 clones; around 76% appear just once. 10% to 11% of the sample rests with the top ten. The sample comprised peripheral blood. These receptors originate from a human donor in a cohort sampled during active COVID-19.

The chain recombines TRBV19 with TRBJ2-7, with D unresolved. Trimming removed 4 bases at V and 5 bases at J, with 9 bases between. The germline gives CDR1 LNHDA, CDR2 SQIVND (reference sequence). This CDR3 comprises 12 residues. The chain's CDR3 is CASSNLRDEQYF. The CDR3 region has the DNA TGTGCCAGTAGTAACCTGAGAGACGAGCAGTACTTC. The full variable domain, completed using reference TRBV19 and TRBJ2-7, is DGGITQSPKYLFRKEGQNVTLSCEQNLNHDAMYWYRQDPGQGLRLIYYSQIVNDFQKGDIAEGYSVSREKKESFPLTVTSAQKNPTAFYLCASSNLRDEQYFGPGTRLTVT.

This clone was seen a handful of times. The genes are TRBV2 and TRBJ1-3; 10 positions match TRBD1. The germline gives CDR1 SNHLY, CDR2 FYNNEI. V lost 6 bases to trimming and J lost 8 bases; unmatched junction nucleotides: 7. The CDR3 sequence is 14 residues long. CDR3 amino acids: CASRGGTGVDTIYF. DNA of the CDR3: TGTGCCAGCAGGGGCGGGACAGGGGTAGACACCATATATTTT.

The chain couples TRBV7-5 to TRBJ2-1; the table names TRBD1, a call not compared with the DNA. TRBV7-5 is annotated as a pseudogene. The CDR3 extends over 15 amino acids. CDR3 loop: CARSLAGGTGYEQFF. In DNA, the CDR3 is TGTGCCAGAAGCTTAGCGGGTGGGACAGGGTATGAGCAGTTCTTC.

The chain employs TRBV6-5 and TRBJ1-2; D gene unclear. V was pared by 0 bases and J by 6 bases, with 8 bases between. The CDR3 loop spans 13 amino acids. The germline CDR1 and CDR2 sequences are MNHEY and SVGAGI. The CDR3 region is CASSYSTRNGYTF. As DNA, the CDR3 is TGTGCCAGCAGTTACTCGACGCGGAATGGCTACACCTTC.

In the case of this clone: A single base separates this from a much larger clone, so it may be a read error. The chain's CDR3 is CASSPGQGSTEAFF. The CDR3 DNA reads as TGTGCCAGCAGCCCGGGACAGGGGAGCACTGAAGCTTTCTTT. This chain links TRBV11-2 with TRBJ1-1, with 10 positions matching TRBD1. The CDR3 consists of 14 residues. Germline V CDR1 and CDR2: SGHAT, FQNNGV. Trimming at V came to 5 bases and at J to 4 bases, leaving 4 bases not matched to a gene.

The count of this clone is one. In nucleotides, the CDR3 is TGTGCCAGCGGGGCAGGGGCTAGGGGCTATGGCTACACCTTC. This codes for CASGAGARGYGYTF. The V and J genes are TRBV28 and TRBJ1-2, with D perhaps TRBD1 (6 bases). V was cut by 8 bases and J by 4 bases, with 17 bases left in between. This CDR3 is built from 14 residues. Germline values: CDR1 MDHEN, CDR2 SYDVKM.

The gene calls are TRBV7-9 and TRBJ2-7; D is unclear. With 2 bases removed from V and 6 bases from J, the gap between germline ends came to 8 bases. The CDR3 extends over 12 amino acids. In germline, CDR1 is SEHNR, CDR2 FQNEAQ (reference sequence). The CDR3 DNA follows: TGTGCCAGCAGCTTACAGAATGGCGAGCAGTACTTC. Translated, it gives CASSLQNGEQYF.

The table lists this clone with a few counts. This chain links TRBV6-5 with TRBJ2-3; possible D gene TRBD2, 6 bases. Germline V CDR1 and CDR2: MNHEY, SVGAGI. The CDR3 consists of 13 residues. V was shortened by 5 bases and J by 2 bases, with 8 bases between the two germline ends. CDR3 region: CASSRDSTDTQYF. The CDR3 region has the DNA TGTGCCAGCAGTCGGGACTCCACAGATACGCAGTATTTT.

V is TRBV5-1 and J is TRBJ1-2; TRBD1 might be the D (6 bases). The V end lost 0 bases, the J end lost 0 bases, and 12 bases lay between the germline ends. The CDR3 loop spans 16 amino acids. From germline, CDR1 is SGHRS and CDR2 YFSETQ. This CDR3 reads CASSLDGQSANYGYTF. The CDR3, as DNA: TGCGCCAGCAGCTTGGACGGACAGTCGGCTAACTATGGCTACACCTTC. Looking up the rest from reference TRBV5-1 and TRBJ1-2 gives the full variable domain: KAGVTQTPRYLIKTRGQQVTLSCSPISGHRSVSWYQQTPGQGLQFLFEYFSETQRNKGNFPGRFSGRQFSNSRSEMNVSTLELGDSALYLCASSLDGQSANYGYTFGSGTRLTVV.

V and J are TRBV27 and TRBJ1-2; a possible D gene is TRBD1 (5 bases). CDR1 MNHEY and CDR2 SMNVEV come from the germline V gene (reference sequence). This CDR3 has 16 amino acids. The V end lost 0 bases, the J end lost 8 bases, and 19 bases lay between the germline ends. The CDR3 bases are TGTGCCAGCAGTTTATCATCCAGGCGGGGCGCGTGGGGCTACACCTTC. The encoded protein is CASSLSSRRGAWGYTF.

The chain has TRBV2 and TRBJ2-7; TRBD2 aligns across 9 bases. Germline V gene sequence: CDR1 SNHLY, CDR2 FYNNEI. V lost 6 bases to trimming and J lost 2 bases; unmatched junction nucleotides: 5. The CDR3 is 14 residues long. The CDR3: CASRVAGDPYEQYF. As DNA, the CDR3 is TGTGCCAGCAGGGTAGCGGGGGACCCCTACGAGCAGTACTTC.

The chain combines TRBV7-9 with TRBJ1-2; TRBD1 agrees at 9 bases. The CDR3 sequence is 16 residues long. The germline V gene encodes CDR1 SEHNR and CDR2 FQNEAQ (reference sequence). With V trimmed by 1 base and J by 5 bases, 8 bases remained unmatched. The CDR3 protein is CASSLDGDRGRYGYTF. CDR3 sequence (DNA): TGTGCCAGCAGCTTAGACGGTGACAGGGGGAGGTATGGCTACACCTTC.

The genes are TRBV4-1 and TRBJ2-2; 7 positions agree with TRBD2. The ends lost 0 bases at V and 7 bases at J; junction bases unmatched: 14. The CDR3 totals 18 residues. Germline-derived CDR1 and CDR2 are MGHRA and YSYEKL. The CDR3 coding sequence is TGCGCCAGCAGCCAAGATTATCCTGGAGGGAGGGTAATCGGGGAGCTGTTTTTT. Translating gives CASSQDYPGGRVIGELFF.

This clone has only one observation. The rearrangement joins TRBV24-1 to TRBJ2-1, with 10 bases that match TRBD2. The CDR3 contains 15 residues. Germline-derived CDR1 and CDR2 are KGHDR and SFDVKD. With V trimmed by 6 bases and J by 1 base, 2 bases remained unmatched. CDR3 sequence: CATSLAGGSYNEQFF. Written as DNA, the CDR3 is TGTGCCACCAGTTTAGCGGGGGGATCCTACAATGAGCAGTTCTTC.

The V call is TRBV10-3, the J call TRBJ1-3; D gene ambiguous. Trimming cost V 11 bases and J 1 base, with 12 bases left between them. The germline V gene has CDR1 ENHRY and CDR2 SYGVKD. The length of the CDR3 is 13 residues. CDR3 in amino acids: CAHATDSGNTIYF. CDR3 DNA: TGTGCCCACGCTACAGATTCTGGAAACACCATATATTTT.

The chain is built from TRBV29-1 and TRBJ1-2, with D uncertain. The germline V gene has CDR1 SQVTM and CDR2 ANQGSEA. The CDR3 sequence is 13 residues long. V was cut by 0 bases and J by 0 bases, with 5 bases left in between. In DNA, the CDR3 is TGCAGCGTTGAAGATTCAGCTAACTATGGCTACACCTTC. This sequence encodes CSVEDSANYGYTF.